A selection of T cell receptor beta chains follows, all from one sample in a study of cytomegalovirus exposure and HLA in healthy donors. Data came from immunoSEQ multiplex PCR; TCRdb stores just in-frame clones and leaves some out. The sample holds some 260,000 clones; about 90% are singletons and the top ten take 9.5% to 15%. Sequencing was carried out using PBMCs. Receptor source: a man aged 18 to 30 in good health and CMV-seropositive. The CDR3 runs from the conserved cysteine through the conserved F or W. The D gene is left open where the match is weak. Size is stated for part of the rows, as once, few or many counts, or as a class when the clone is expanded.

abundance,d_gene,len,j_gene,v_gene,CDR3aa,CDR3nt
-,TRBD1,17,TRBJ2-7,TRBV7-9,CASSGTGDTYLSYEQYF,TGTGCCAGCTCGGGGACAGGGGACACCTACCTCTCCTACGAGCAGTACTTC
-,-,16,TRBJ2-1,TRBV2,CAGTGQGGAGVNEQFF,TGTGCCGGGACCGGACAGGGAGGAGCGGGAGTCAATGAGCAGTTCTTC
-,-,17,TRBJ2-1,TRBV15,CATSREPRGFRYNEQFF,TGTGCCACCAGCAGAGAACCTCGGGGGTTTCGATACAATGAGCAGTTCTTC
-,-,12,TRBJ2-7,TRBV5-6,CASSLASYEQYF,TGTGCCAGCAGCTTGGCCTCCTACGAGCAGTACTTC
-,-,13,TRBJ2-7,TRBV30,CAWRKLGGKGQYF,TGTGCCTGGAGGAAATTAGGCGGAAAAGGGCAGTACTTC
-,-,15,TRBJ1-1,TRBV27,CASSLWGGMNTEAFF,TGTGCCAGCAGTTTATGGGGTGGGATGAACACTGAAGCTTTCTTT
-,TRBD1,16,TRBJ1-4,TRBV30,CAWSADTGVSGEKLFF,TGTGCCTGGAGTGCAGACACAGGGGTTTCGGGTGAAAAACTGTTTTTT
-,TRBD2,18,TRBJ2-3,TRBV14,CASSQDHALAGTGDTQYF,TGTGCCAGCAGCCAAGATCACGCACTAGCGGGGACGGGAGATACGCAGTATTTT
-,-,14,TRBJ2-1,TRBV5-4,CASREASSYNEQFF,TGTGCCAGCAGAGAGGCCAGCTCCTACAATGAGCAGTTCTTC
-,TRBD1,14,TRBJ2-1,TRBV25-1,CASSRATGDNEQFF,TGTGCCAGCAGTCGCGCCACAGGGGACAATGAGCAGTTCTTC
-,TRBD1,14,TRBJ2-7,TRBV6-5,CASSYSDRGQRQYF,TGTGCCAGCAGTTATTCCGACAGGGGTCAACGGCAGTACTTC
-,TRBD1,15,TRBJ1-2,TRBV6-1,CASRDLSQGAGGYTF,TGTGCCAGCAGAGACTTATCCCAGGGGGCTGGTGGCTACACCTTC
-,-,13,TRBJ2-7,TRBV5-1,CASSLARGYEQYF,TGCGCCAGCAGCTTGGCCCGCGGATACGAGCAGTACTTC
-,-,13,TRBJ1-2,TRBV29-1,CSVDTSANYGYTF,TGCAGCGTTGACACATCAGCTAACTATGGCTACACCTTC
-,TRBD2,17,TRBJ2-3,TRBV7-8,CASSGGGAGGSTDTQYF,TGTGCCAGCAGCGGAGGAGGGGCGGGGGGAAGCACAGATACGCAGTATTTT
-,-,16,TRBJ1-4,TRBV6-5,CASSYSQGKTNEKLFF,TGTGCCAGCAGTTACTCCCAGGGTAAAACTAATGAAAAACTGTTTTTT
-,-,13,TRBJ2-5,TRBV28,CASSPGPQETQYF,TGTGCCAGCAGCCCAGGGCCTCAAGAGACCCAGTACTTC
-,TRBD2,16,TRBJ2-1,TRBV2,CASKPRAGARLNEQFF,TGTGCCAGCAAGCCAAGAGCGGGAGCACGGTTAAATGAGCAGTTCTTC
-,-,11,TRBJ2-7,TRBV2,CASSRVYEQYF,TGTGCCAGCAGCCGAGTATACGAGCAGTACTTC
few,TRBD2,13,TRBJ2-1,TRBV6-4,CASSRTSFNEQFF,TGTGCCAGCAGCCGGACTAGCTTCAATGAGCAGTTCTTC
-,TRBD1,13,TRBJ1-1,TRBV29-1,CSGGGQGRTEAFF,TGCAGCGGGGGGGGACAGGGAAGGACTGAAGCTTTCTTT
-,TRBD2,17,TRBJ2-2,TRBV10-1,CASSEPSTSGNTGELFF,TGCGCCAGCAGTGAGCCAAGTACTAGCGGGAACACCGGGGAGCTGTTTTTT
-,-,15,TRBJ2-7,TRBV19,CASSRTTRSSYEQYF,TGTGCCAGTAGTAGGACGACACGGAGCTCCTACGAGCAGTACTTC
once,-,14,TRBJ1-4,TRBV6-5,CASSLRHSNEKLFF,TGTGCCAGCAGTCTCCGACACTCTAATGAAAAACTGTTTTTT
once,-,14,TRBJ2-7,TRBV2,CASSRTVLNYEQYF,TGTGCCAGCAGTCGGACAGTTCTTAACTACGAGCAGTACTTC
-,-,15,TRBJ1-4,TRBV6-1,CASHSQGGANEKLFF,TGTGCCAGCCACTCCCAAGGGGGGGCTAATGAAAAACTGTTTTTT
few,-,14,TRBJ2-1,TRBV27,CASSQAGTLNEQFF,TGTGCCAGCAGCCAAGCCGGGACCCTCAATGAGCAGTTCTTC
-,TRBD1,15,TRBJ1-1,TRBV6-5,CATAETAGGITEAFF,TGTGCCACAGCAGAGACGGCAGGGGGCATAACTGAAGCTTTCTTT
-,-,13,TRBJ2-1,TRBV30,CAWSVGSTNEQFF,TGTGCCTGGAGTGTAGGAAGCACCAATGAGCAGTTCTTC
-,-,16,TRBJ1-2,TRBV13,CASSSSGGRQYYGYTF,TGTGCCAGCAGCTCCTCTGGGGGCAGGCAATACTATGGCTACACCTTC
-,-,16,TRBJ1-2,TRBV6-5,CASSYASLGINYGYTF,TGTGCCAGCAGTTACGCTTCCCTCGGGATAAACTATGGCTACACCTTC
-,TRBD2,17,TRBJ2-1,TRBV2,CASSDISGKTTYNEQFF,TGTGCCAGCAGTGACATTAGCGGGAAGACCACCTACAATGAGCAGTTCTTC
-,TRBD1,15,TRBJ2-7,TRBV25-1,CASSESGTVSYEQYF,TGTGCCAGCAGTGAATCCGGGACAGTATCCTACGAGCAGTACTTC
-,-,13,TRBJ1-3,TRBV5-1,CASRQGSGNTIYF,TGCGCCAGCCGGCAGGGGTCTGGAAACACCATATATTTT
-,-,14,TRBJ1-1,TRBV13,CASSPREKDTEAFF,TGTGCCAGCAGCCCTCGGGAGAAAGACACTGAAGCTTTCTTT
-,TRBD1,15,TRBJ1-2,TRBV7-8,CASSLRDRGPGGYTF,TGTGCCAGCAGCTTAAGAGACAGGGGGCCTGGTGGCTACACCTTC
-,-,13,TRBJ2-1,TRBV27,CASSLLGGPEQFF,TGTGCCAGCAGTTTATTGGGGGGCCCTGAGCAGTTCTTC
-,TRBD1,16,TRBJ1-3,TRBV5-4,CASSHWTGRSGNTIYF,TGTGCCAGCAGCCACTGGACAGGGAGATCTGGAAACACCATATATTTT
-,-,17,TRBJ2-1,TRBV5-1,CASSLESASLSYNEQFF,TGCGCCAGCAGCTTGGAGTCAGCCTCCTTATCCTACAATGAGCAGTTCTTC
-,TRBD2,15,TRBJ2-5,TRBV6-5,CASSYSRLAGETQYF,TGTGCCAGCAGTTACTCGAGGCTAGCGGGGGAGACCCAGTACTTC
-,-,15,TRBJ1-1,TRBV10-3,CAISENGVGNTEAFF,TGTGCCATCAGTGAGAATGGCGTGGGGAACACTGAAGCTTTCTTT
-,TRBD1,14,TRBJ2-1,TRBV27,CASSNQGAYNEQFF,TGTGCCAGCAGTAATCAGGGGGCCTACAATGAGCAGTTCTTC
-,-,13,TRBJ2-3,TRBV5-1,CASSLGNSSPQYF,TGCGCCAGCAGCTTGGGAAACTCCTCCCCGCAGTATTTT
once,TRBD2,16,TRBJ2-3,TRBV7-2,CASTLRIAGRTDTQYF,TGTGCCAGCACCCTTAGAATAGCGGGCCGCACAGATACGCAGTATTTT
-,TRBD2,17,TRBJ2-1,TRBV6-1,CASSAGLVTSVQAEQFF,TGTGCCAGCAGTGCCGGACTAGTTACATCGGTACAGGCTGAGCAGTTCTTC
-,-,15,TRBJ2-1,TRBV15,CATSSTGSSYNEQFF,TGTGCCACCAGCAGTACAGGTAGCTCCTACAATGAGCAGTTCTTC
-,TRBD2,14,TRBJ2-1,TRBV11-2,CASSPTSGNWEQFF,TGTGCCAGCAGCCCTACTAGCGGGAACTGGGAGCAGTTCTTC
-,-,18,TRBJ2-3,TRBV4-3,CASSQRPTRWGYTDTQYF,TGCGCCAGCAGCCAAAGGCCCACCCGCTGGGGTTACACAGATACGCAGTATTTT
few,-,13,TRBJ1-2,TRBV14,CASSQGQNYGYTF,TGTGCCAGCAGCCAAGGACAGAATTATGGCTACACCTTC
few,-,15,TRBJ2-7,TRBV28,CASSLFRTSSYEQYF,TGTGCCAGCAGTTTATTTAGGACCTCGTCCTACGAGCAGTACTTC
once,-,15,TRBJ1-1,TRBV25-1,CASSGRSRINTEAFF,TGTGCCAGCAGTGGACGGTCCCGAATAAACACTGAAGCTTTCTTT
-,-,12,TRBJ1-1,TRBV5-1,CASSSSRSATFF,TGCGCCAGCAGCTCAAGCAGGTCCGCAACTTTCTTT
-,-,13,TRBJ2-7,TRBV29-1,CSVVEGKTYEQYF,TGCAGCGTTGTAGAGGGGAAAACCTACGAGCAGTACTTC
-,TRBD2,15,TRBJ2-3,TRBV6-5,CASSRTSGYTDTQYF,TGTGCCAGCAGTAGGACTAGCGGCTACACAGATACGCAGTATTTT
-,-,14,TRBJ2-5,TRBV6-5,CASSYFTEQETQYF,TGTGCCAGCAGTTACTTCACCGAGCAAGAGACCCAGTACTTC
-,-,13,TRBJ2-5,TRBV10-3,CAISDGRPETQYF,TGTGCCATCAGTGATGGTAGACCAGAGACCCAGTACTTC
-,-,16,TRBJ2-7,TRBV28,CASSGATGPNLYEQYF,TGTGCCAGCAGCGGAGCTACAGGGCCCAACCTCTACGAGCAGTACTTC
-,-,14,TRBJ2-2,TRBV7-6,CASSPSPGTGELFF,TGTGCCAGCAGCCCATCTCCAGGCACCGGGGAGCTGTTTTTT